The next 20 T cell receptor beta chains were all read from a single sample in a study of T cells in Graves' hyperthyroidism and ophthalmopathy. RNA transcripts were the template for amplifying TCR beta CDR3 regions. First-round RT-PCR with HTBI primers amplified the TCR CDR3 region. From the multiplex PCR reads, TCRdb called clonotypes with MiXCR, one entry per CDR3 protein. The sample contains about 610,000 distinct CDR3 sequences, roughly 14% of which appear only once. Sequencing was performed on blood. The source of these receptors is a woman in her 40s with Graves' ophthalmopathy.

This clonotype has more than one count but fewer than ten. J is TRBJ1-1 and V is TRBV4-1; no reliable D call. Germline assignment: CDR1 MGHRA and CDR2 YSYEKL. The CDR3 loop spans 14 amino acids. Trimming took 1 base from V and 3 from J, leaving 9 bases between them. CDR3 amino acids: CASSQGGRDTEAFF. The CDR3 DNA reads as TGCGCCAGCAGCCAAGGCGGTCGGGACACTGAAGCTTTCTTT.

The chain carries TRBV7-2 and TRBJ1-1; D is uncertain. Germline-derived CDR1 and CDR2 are SGHTA and FQGNSA. The V end lost 5 bases, the J end lost 4 bases, and 14 bases lay between the germline ends. This CDR3 has 14 residues. CDR3 in DNA: TGTGCCAGCAGCCCGGCTCTGTGGGTCACTGAAGCTTTCTTT. Its protein is CASSPALWVTEAFF.

The chain has TRBV2 and TRBJ1-2, with a weak D call TRBD1 (6 bases). The CDR3 is made up of 13 amino acids. Trimming cost V 2 bases and J 8 bases, with 12 bases left between them. Germline-derived CDR1 and CDR2 are SNHLY and FYNNEI. CDR3 residues: CASSETRGGGYTF. The CDR3, as DNA: TGTGCCAGCAGTGAAACCAGGGGTGGGGGCTACACCTTC.

This clonotype was observed at least ten times. The rearrangement uses TRBV28 and TRBJ2-7, with TRBD1 matching over 9 bases. Losses at the gene ends were 4 bases for V and 4 bases for J; bases not matched to a gene: 8. The CDR3 totals 15 residues. The germline CDR1 and CDR2 sequences are MDHEN and SYDVKM. In DNA form, the CDR3 reads TGTGCCAGCAGTTCCACCGGGACAGGGCTTTACGAGCAGTACTTC. The encoded protein is CASSSTGTGLYEQYF.

This clonotype appeared many times. The chain is built from TRBV6-2 or TRBV6-3 and TRBJ2-7; TRBD2 matches 13 bases. In germline, CDR1 is MNHEY, CDR2 SVGEGT. V lost 6 bases to trimming and J lost 2 bases; unmatched junction nucleotides: 4. The CDR3 loop spans 15 amino acids. CDR3 DNA: TGTGCCAGCAGACGACTAGCGGGAGGACCCTACGAGCAGTACTTC. Translation: CASRRLAGGPYEQYF.

V usage is TRBV4-2 and J usage is TRBJ1-1; D not certain. Germline V lookup: CDR1 LGHNA, CDR2 YNFKEQ. The V and J ends lost 0 bases and 4 bases respectively, with 18 bases between them. The CDR3 loop spans 17 amino acids. CDR3 bases: TGTGCCAGCAGCCAAGATCAGAGAAGGGATCGAGTCACTGAAGCTTTCTTT. Protein product: CASSQDQRRDRVTEAFF.

This clonotype was detected many times. The chain links TRBV20-1 to TRBJ1-1, with D hard to call. The germline CDR1 and CDR2 sequences are DFQATT and SNEGSKA (reference sequence). V gave up 3 bases and J gave up 0 bases, with 8 bases separating them. The CDR3 covers 13 residues. In DNA, the CDR3 is TGCAGTGCTAGCAATCAGGTGAACACTGAAGCTTTCTTT. It codes for CSASNQVNTEAFF.

This clonotype came up many times. The CDR3 loop is CASSLSAWYTF. The CDR3 DNA follows: TGTGCCAGCAGCCTTTCGGCTTGGTACACCTTC. The chain is built from TRBV6-5 and TRBJ1-2, with unresolved D. This CDR3 spans 11 amino acids. The germline CDR1 and CDR2 sequences are MNHEY and SVGAGI. Trimming stripped 6 bases from V and 11 bases from J, with 13 bases between.

This clonotype has ten or more counts. The V and J genes are TRBV7-9 and TRBJ2-7; D remains ambiguous. CDR3 length: 13 residues. Trimming cost V 5 bases and J 2 bases, with 10 bases left between them. CDR1 and CDR2 from the germline V gene are SEHNR and FQNEAQ (reference sequence). The CDR3 DNA reads as TGTGCCAGCAGCCCCCGGACGGCCTACGAGCAGTACTTC. Translated: CASSPRTAYEQYF.

This clonotype was found many times. V usage is TRBV7-2 and J usage is TRBJ2-2; D unresolved. The germline CDR1 and CDR2 sequences are SGHTA and FQGNSA. V lost 2 bases and J lost 7, with 11 bases in between. This CDR3 contains 14 residues. Here the CDR3 reads CASSLLQRVGELFF. The CDR3 DNA follows: TGTGCCAGCAGCTTACTACAGAGAGTCGGGGAGCTGTTTTTT.

The CDR3 protein is CATSRAGQGWTEAFF. For the CDR3, the DNA is TGTGCCACCAGCAGGGCGGGACAGGGCTGGACTGAAGCTTTCTTT. This chain connects TRBV15 to TRBJ1-1; 9 positions match TRBD1. There are 15 residues in the CDR3. The V and J ends lost 3 bases and 5 bases, in that order; junction bases with no gene match: 7. From germline, CDR1 is LNHNV and CDR2 YYDKDF (reference sequence).

This clonotype was counted at least ten times. This rearrangement joins TRBV28 to TRBJ1-1; the D gene is possibly TRBD1 (5 bases). Looked up from germline, CDR1 is MDHEN and CDR2 is SYDVKM. V shed 3 bases and J shed 6 bases, with 20 bases lying between them. The CDR3 sequence is 16 residues long. The CDR3 DNA reads as TGTGCCAGCAGTTTCGAATGGGGGGATCTGGACGCTGAAGCTTTCTTT. This translates into CASSFEWGDLDAEAFF. Full variable domain (outside the CDR3, taken from reference TRBV28 and TRBJ1-1): DVKVTQSSRYLVKRTGEKVFLECVQDMDHENMFWYRQDPGLGLRLIYFSYDVKMKEKGDIPEGYSVSREKKERFSLILESASTNQTSMYLCASSFEWGDLDAEAFFGQGTRLTVV.

This clonotype occurred many times. V gene TRBV12-5 combines with J gene TRBJ1-1; D unresolved. The germline CDR1 and CDR2 sequences are LGHNT and FRNRAP. V was trimmed by 8 bases and J by 5 bases, leaving 9 bases between them. The CDR3 has 11 residues. The DNA for the CDR3 is TGTGCTAGTTCCCGGACTACTGAAGCTTTCTTT. Protein sequence: CASSRTTEAFF.

Ten or more counts support this clonotype. The J gene is TRBJ2-7, the V gene TRBV20-1; a weak D match, TRBD2 (5 bases). The V and J ends lost 5 bases and 1 base respectively, with 24 bases between them. CDR3 length: 17 amino acids. Looked up from germline, CDR1 is DFQATT and CDR2 is SNEGSKA (reference sequence). CDR3 coding DNA: TGCAGTGCTCAAGGGTCTAGCTTGAGAATTGTATCCTACGAGCAGTACTTC. Protein sequence: CSAQGSSLRIVSYEQYF.

This clonotype was detected ten times or more. The rearrangement links TRBV7-6 to TRBJ1-1; 7 nucleotides match TRBD1. This CDR3 has 14 residues. Germline V gives CDR1 SGHVS, CDR2 FNYEAQ. Germline trimming cut 6 bases from V and 0 bases from J; bases unmatched to any gene: 4. CDR3 coding DNA: TGTGCCAGCAGTAAACAGGGGCTGAACACTGAAGCTTTCTTT. Its protein is CASSKQGLNTEAFF.

This clonotype was counted many times. V gene TRBV19 combines with J gene TRBJ2-2; possible D gene TRBD2, 5 bases. Trimming removed 3 bases from V and 0 bases from J, with 11 bases in between. The CDR3 has 16 residues. Germline CDR1 is LNHDA and CDR2 is SQIVND (reference sequence). CDR3 DNA sequence: TGTGCCAGTAGTATGTGGCTTAGCGCGAACACCGGGGAGCTGTTTTTT. Translation: CASSMWLSANTGELFF.

This clonotype has a count of ten or more. J is TRBJ2-3 and V is TRBV28; D might be TRBD2 (6 bases). Trimming stripped 3 bases from V and 0 bases from J, with 10 bases between. This CDR3 is built from 15 residues. The germline V gene encodes CDR1 MDHEN and CDR2 SYDVKM. CDR3 nucleotide sequence: TGTGCCAGCAGTTTCGGCGGGACTAGCACAGATACGCAGTATTTT. Its translation is CASSFGGTSTDTQYF.

There are many counts of this clonotype. The genes are TRBV6-2 or TRBV6-3 and TRBJ2-7, with TRBD2 matching over 11 bases. The V gene's germline CDR1 is MNHEY and CDR2 SVGEGT. The CDR3 loop spans 16 amino acids. J lost 4 bases, V lost 6 bases, and 11 bases had no gene match. CDR3 nucleotides: TGTGCCAGCAGCAGAATCCTAGCGGGAGGTGGATACGAGCAGTACTTC. It is translated as CASSRILAGGGYEQYF.

The table lists this clonotype with many counts. The V and J genes are TRBV28 and TRBJ1-5, with a tentative D call TRBD1 (5 bases). The CDR3 totals 14 residues. Trimming removed 3 bases from V and 4 bases from J, with 10 bases in between. Germline lookup yields CDR1 MDHEN and CDR2 SYDVKM. The CDR3 sequence is CASSFGWGNQPQHF. Here the CDR3 DNA reads TGTGCCAGCAGTTTCGGCTGGGGGAATCAGCCCCAGCATTTT.

This clonotype showed up many times. This chain uses TRBV7-2 with TRBJ2-5; D is ambiguous. Germline CDR1 is SGHTA and CDR2 is FQGNSA. The V and J ends lost 3 bases and 6 bases respectively, with 5 bases between them. The CDR3 is made up of 11 amino acids. CDR3 sequence: CASSLSQTQYF. The CDR3 DNA reads as TGTGCCAGCAGCTTGTCCCAGACCCAGTACTTC.